The sequence of this T cell receptor (beta chain) was determined in a study of blood T cell repertoires in COVID-19. Study as a whole: Acute and convalescent COVID-19 specimens originated in the United States, Italy and Spain. In each case, the material was cDNA or gDNA derived from T cells, B-cell-depleted T cells, or PBMCs.

CDR1 is SGHTA, CDR2 FQGNSA, per germline. The CDR3 extends over 14 amino acids. Deletions cut 3 bases from V and 7 bases from J, with 13 bases between. Original methodology: By means of reference gene primer amplification, nucleated cell counts were estimated. Clones were read by immunoSEQ multiplex PCR, and TCRdb kept only the in-frame ones, dropping some. The V and J calls and clone size are taken from that table; D and trimming were inferred from the DNA. The sample shows under 300,000 clones, roughly 89% of them seen only once. Sequencing used peripheral blood. The sequence came from a woman aged 35 to 49 who had recovered from COVID-19. The V and J genes are TRBV7-2 and TRBJ2-1; perhaps TRBD2 as D (6 bases). CDR3 loop: CASSLGGSRNEQFF. DNA of the CDR3: TGTGCCAGCAGCTTGGGGGGATCACGGAATGAGCAGTTCTTC.